Included here is one TCR beta chain sequence, with context. Deletions cut 6 bases from V and 0 bases from J, with 9 bases between. The CDR3 covers 14 residues. Per germline, CDR1 KGHSH and CDR2 LQKENI. The data stem from a study of blood T cell repertoires in COVID-19. In the study overall: Acute-phase and convalescent COVID-19 samples originated in the United States, Italy and Spain. Nucleic acid was either cDNA or gDNA, and it came from T cells, B-cell-depleted T cells, or PBMCs.

The authors' processing: Amplification with reference gene primers provided the estimates of nucleated cell counts. Repertoires were generated with immunoSEQ multiplex PCR, while TCRdb's copy carries only in-frame clones and drops some. The D gene and trimming were derived from the DNA, and the V and J assignments and clone size from that table. Of more than 200,000 clones detected, 75% to 85% appear once; the ten largest clones hold over 1.2%. The V gene is TRBV18, the J gene TRBJ1-3, with unresolved D. Sequencing was carried out using peripheral blood. The TCR sequence derives from a woman aged 40 to 49 who had recovered from COVID-19. The CDR3 DNA reads as TGTGCCAGCTCCACCGGGTCCTCTGGAAACACCATATATTTT. Protein sequence: CASSTGSSGNTIYF. The variable domain in full, with the rest retrieved from reference TRBV18 and TRBJ1-3, is NAGVMQNPRHLVRRRGQEARLRCSPMKGHSHVYWYRQLPEEGLKFMVYLQKENIIDESGMPKERFSAEFPKEGPSILRIQQVVRGDSAAYFCASSTGSSGNTIYFGEGSWLTVV.